What follows are 4 T cell receptor beta chains derived from one specimen sequenced in a study of cytomegalovirus exposure and HLA in healthy donors. This table comes from immunoSEQ multiplex PCR, and its TCRdb copy is limited to in-frame clones, with some not included. The table shows roughly 140,000 clones, with about 88% occurring only once. Sequenced sample: PBMCs. These receptors were obtained from a young man in good health and CMV-seropositive.

The V and J genes are TRBV12-5 and TRBJ2-7; D ambiguous. CDR1 and CDR2 (germline): LGHNT, FRNRAP. The V gene lost 0 bases and the J gene lost 6 bases, with 9 bases spanning the gap. This CDR3 is built from 13 residues. CDR3 in amino acids: CASGLVRAVEQYF. CDR3 coding DNA: TGTGCTAGTGGTTTGGTGCGTGCGGTCGAGCAGTACTTC.

The CDR3 reads CASSLSYSGANVLTF. The DNA of the CDR3 is TGCGCCAGCAGCTTGTCGTACTCTGGGGCCAACGTCCTGACTTTC. The chain carries TRBV5-1 and TRBJ2-6; no clear D gene. Per the germline V gene, CDR1 is SGHRS and CDR2 is YFSETQ. The CDR3 is 15 amino acids. V lost 1 base, J lost 0 bases, and 5 bases lay in between.

This CDR3 reads CASSSDRNNEQFF. The CDR3 DNA is TGTGCCAGCAGCTCGGACAGGAACAATGAGCAGTTCTTC. The chain carries TRBV7-7 and TRBJ2-1, with TRBD1 matching over 7 bases. This CDR3 has 13 residues. Germline CDR1 SSHAT, CDR2 FNYEAQ (reference sequence). Losses at the gene ends were 4 bases for V and 5 bases for J; bases not matched to a gene: 2.

The J gene is TRBJ2-1, the V gene TRBV15; tentatively, D is TRBD1 (5 bases). Germline CDR1 LNHNV, CDR2 YYDKDF (reference sequence). With 1 base removed from V and 8 bases from J, the gap between germline ends came to 12 bases. CDR3 length: 14 amino acids. CDR3 in amino acids: CATSRAGRVDEQFF. The CDR3 nucleotides read TGTGCCACCAGCAGAGCGGGCAGGGTCGATGAGCAGTTCTTC.